This T cell receptor (beta chain) was recovered during a study of CD8 T cells in Susac syndrome. Whole-study results and caveats: The authors acknowledged that their TCR sequencing and HLA analysis involved a relatively small number of individuals.

Sequencing of TCR beta drew on CD8+ and CD4+ T cells from blood. Each multiple sclerosis control was a treatment-naive patient with relapsing-remitting disease that was either stable or active. CDR1 is MNHNS, CDR2 SASEGT, per germline. Between the trimmed V and J ends, which lost 4 bases and 5 bases, there was a span of 11 bases. The CDR3 length is 13 residues. This clonotype is a singleton in its sample. What it binds is unknown. An input of 0.5 to 1 ug of RNA was subjected to reverse transcription using random hexamers. Amplification of TCR beta CDR3 across 54 Vbeta and 13 Jbeta was performed with immunoSEQ multiplex PCR. Via MiXCR, TCRdb re-called the immunoSEQ multiplex PCR reads, giving one row per CDR3 protein. The table has approximately 130,000 distinct CDR3 sequences, around 90% seen once.

The chain combines TRBV6-1 with TRBJ1-1; D ambiguous. Sequencing was done on a sample of CD8+ T cells from PBMCs. This TCR was recovered from a human donor with multiple sclerosis. The CDR3 region has the DNA TGTGCCAGCAGTGGAATAGGGTCGACTGAAGCTTTCTTT. This encodes CASSGIGSTEAFF.